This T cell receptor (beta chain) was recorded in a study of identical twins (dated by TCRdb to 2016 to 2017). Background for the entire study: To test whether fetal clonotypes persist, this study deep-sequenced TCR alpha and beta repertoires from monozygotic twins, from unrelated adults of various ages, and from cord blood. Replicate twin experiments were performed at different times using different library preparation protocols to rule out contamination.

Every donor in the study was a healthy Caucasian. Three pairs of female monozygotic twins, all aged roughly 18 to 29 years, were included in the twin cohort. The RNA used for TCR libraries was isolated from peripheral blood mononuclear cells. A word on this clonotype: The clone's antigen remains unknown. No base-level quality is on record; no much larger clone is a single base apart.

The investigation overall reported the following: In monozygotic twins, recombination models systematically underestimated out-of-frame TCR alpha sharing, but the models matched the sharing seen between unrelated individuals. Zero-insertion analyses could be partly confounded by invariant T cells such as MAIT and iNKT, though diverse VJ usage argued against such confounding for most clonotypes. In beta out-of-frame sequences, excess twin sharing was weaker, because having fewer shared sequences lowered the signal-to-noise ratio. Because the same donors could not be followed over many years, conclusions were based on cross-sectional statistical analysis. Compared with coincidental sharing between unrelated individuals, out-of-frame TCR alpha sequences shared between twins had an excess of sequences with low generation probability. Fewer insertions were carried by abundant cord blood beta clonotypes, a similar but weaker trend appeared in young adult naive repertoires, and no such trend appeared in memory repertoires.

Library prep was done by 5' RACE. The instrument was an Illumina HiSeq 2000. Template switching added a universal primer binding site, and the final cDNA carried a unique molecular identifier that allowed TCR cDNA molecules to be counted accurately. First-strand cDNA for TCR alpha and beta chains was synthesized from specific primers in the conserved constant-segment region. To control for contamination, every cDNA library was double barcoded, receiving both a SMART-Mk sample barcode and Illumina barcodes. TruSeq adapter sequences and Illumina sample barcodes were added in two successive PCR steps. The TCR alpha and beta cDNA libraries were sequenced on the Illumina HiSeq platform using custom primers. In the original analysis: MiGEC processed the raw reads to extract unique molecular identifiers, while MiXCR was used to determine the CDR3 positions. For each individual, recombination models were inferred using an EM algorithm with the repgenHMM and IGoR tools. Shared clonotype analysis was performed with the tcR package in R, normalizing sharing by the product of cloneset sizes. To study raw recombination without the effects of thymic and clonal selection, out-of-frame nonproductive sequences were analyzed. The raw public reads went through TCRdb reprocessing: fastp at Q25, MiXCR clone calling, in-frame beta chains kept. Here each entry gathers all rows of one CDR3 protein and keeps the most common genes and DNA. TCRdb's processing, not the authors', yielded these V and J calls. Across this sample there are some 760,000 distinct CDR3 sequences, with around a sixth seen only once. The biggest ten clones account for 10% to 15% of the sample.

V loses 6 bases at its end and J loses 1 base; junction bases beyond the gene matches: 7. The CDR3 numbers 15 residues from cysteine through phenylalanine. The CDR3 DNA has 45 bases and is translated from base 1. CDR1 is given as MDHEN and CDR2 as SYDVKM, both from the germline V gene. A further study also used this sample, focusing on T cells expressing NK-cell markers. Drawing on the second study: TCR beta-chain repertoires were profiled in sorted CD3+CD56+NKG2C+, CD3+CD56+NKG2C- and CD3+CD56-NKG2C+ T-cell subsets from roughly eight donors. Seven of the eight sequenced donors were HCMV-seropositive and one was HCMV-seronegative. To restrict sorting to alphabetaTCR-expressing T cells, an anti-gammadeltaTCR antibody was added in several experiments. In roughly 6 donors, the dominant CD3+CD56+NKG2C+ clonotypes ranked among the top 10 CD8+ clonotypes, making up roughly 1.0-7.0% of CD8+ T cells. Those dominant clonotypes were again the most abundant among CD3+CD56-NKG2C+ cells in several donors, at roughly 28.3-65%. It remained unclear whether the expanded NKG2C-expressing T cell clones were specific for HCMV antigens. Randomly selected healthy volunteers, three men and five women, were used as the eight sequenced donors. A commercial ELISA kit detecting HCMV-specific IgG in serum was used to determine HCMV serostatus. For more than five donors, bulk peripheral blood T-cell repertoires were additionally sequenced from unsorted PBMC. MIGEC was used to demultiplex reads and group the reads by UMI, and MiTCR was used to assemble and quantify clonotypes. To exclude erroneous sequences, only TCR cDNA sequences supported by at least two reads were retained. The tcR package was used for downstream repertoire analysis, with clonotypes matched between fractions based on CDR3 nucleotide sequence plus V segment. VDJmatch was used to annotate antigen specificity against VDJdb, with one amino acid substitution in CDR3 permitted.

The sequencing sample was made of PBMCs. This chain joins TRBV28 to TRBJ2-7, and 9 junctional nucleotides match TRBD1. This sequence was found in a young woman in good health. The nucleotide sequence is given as TGTGCCAGCAGGGTGCAGGGACAGGGATCCTACGAGCAGTACTTC. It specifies CASRVQGQGSYEQYF.